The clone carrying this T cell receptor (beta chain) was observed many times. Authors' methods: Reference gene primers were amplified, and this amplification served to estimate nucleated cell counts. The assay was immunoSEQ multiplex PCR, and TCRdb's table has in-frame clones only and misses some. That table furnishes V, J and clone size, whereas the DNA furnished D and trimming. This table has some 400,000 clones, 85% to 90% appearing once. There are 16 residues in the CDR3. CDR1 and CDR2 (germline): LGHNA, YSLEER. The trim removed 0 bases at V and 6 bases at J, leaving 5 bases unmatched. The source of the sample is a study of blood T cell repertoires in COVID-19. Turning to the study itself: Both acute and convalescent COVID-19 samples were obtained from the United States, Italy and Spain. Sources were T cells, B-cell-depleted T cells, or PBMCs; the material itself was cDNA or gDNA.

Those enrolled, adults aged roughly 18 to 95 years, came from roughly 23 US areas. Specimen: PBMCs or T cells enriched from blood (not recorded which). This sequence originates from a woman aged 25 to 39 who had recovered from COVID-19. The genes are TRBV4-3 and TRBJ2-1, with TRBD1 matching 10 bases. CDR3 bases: TGCGCCAGCAGCCAAGAGGCCGGGACAGGGGTCAATGAGCAGTTCTTC. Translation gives CASSQEAGTGVNEQFF.